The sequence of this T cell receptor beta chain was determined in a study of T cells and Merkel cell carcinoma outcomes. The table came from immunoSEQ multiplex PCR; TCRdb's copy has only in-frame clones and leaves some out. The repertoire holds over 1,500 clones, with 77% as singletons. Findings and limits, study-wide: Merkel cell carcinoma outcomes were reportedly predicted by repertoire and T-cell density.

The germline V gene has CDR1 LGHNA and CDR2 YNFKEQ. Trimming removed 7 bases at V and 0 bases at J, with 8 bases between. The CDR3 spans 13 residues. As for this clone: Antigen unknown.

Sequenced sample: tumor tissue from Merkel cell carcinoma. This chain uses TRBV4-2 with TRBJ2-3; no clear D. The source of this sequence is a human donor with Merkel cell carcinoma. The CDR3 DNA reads TGTGCCAGCAAACAGACCAGCACAGATACGCAGTATTTT. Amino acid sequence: CASKQTSTDTQYF.